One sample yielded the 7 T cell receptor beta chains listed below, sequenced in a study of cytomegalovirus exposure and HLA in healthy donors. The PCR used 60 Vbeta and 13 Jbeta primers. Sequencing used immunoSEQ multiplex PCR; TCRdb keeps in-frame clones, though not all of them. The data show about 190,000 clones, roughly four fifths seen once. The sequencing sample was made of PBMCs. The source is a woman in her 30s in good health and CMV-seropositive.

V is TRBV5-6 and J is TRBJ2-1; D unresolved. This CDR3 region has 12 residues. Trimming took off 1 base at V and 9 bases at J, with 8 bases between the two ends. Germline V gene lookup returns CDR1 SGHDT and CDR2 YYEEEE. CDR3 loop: CASSLIFSEQFF. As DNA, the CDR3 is TGTGCCAGCAGCTTGATATTTTCTGAGCAGTTCTTC.

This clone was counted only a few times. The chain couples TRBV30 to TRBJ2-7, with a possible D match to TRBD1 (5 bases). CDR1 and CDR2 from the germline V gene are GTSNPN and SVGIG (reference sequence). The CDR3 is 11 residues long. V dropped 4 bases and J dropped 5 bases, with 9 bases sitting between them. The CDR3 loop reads CAWKGFHEQYF. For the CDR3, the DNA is TGTGCCTGGAAGGGGTTCCACGAGCAGTACTTC.

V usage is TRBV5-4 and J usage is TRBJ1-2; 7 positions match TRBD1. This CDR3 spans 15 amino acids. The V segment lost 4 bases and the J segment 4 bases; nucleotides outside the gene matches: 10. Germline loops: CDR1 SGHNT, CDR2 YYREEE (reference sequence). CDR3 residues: CASSMPQGRGYGYTF. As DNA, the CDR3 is TGTGCCAGCAGCATGCCACAGGGGCGAGGCTATGGCTACACCTTC.

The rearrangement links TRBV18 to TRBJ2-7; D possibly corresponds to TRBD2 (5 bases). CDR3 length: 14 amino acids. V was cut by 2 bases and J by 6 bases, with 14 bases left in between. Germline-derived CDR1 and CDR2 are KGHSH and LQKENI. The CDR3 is CASSPEGYQAEQYF. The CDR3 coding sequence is TGTGCCAGCTCACCAGAGGGATATCAGGCCGAGCAGTACTTC.

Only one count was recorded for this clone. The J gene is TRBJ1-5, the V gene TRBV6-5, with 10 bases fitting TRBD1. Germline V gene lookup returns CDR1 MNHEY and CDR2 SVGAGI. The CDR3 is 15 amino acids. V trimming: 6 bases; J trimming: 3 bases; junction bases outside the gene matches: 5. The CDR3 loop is CASRLGQGNNQPQHF. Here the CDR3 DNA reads TGTGCCAGCAGATTGGGACAGGGGAACAATCAGCCCCAGCATTTT.

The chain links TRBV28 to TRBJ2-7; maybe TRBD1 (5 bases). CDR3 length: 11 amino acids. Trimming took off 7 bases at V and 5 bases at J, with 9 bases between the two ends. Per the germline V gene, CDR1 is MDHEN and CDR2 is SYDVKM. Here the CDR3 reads CASTDRNEQYF. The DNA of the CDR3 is TGTGCCAGCACCGACAGAAACGAGCAGTACTTC.

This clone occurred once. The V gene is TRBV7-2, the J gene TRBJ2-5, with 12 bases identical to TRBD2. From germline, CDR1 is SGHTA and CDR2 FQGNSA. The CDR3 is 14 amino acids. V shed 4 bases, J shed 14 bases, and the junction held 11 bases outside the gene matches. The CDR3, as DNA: TGTGCCAGCAGCTATACGACTAGCGGGGGCCCCTTATACTTC. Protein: CASSYTTSGGPLYF.